Following are 24 T cell receptor beta chains from one sample sequenced in a study of blood T cell repertoires in COVID-19. Assay: immunoSEQ multiplex PCR; the TCRdb copy retains only in-frame clones and omits some. This table has about 300,000 clones, roughly 88% appearing once. What was sequenced was peripheral blood. The receptors were gathered from a young woman who had recovered from COVID-19.

About this clone: A junction boundary mismatches the germline segment, possibly from a read error. The CDR3 bases are TGTGCCAGCAGCAAAGATCCGACCGGGACAGTCTACGCCGGGGAGCTGTTTTTT. Encoded protein: CASSKDPTGTVYAGELFF. This chain joins TRBV14 and TRBJ2-2; the match to TRBD1 covers 7 bases. Germline V gene sequence: CDR1 SGHDN, CDR2 FVKESK. CDR3 length: 18 amino acids.

J is TRBJ1-4 and V is TRBV7-2, with a tentative D call TRBD1 (6 bases). Germline CDR1 SGHTA, CDR2 FQGNSA. CDR3 length equals 15 residues. The V end lost 5 bases, the J end lost 4 bases, and 14 bases lay between the germline ends. The CDR3 nucleotides read TGTGCCAGCAGCCCAGCCGGGACAATTAATGAAAAACTGTTTTTT. As protein: CASSPAGTINEKLFF.

This chain uses TRBV9 with TRBJ2-1; TRBD1 aligns across 9 bases. Germline V CDR1 and CDR2: SGDLS, YYNGEE. V lost 4 bases, J lost 11 bases, and 4 bases stayed unmatched. CDR3 length equals 12 residues. The CDR3 bases are TGTGCCAGCAGCTTAGGACAGGGGCAGCAGTTCTTC. This encodes CASSLGQGQQFF.

This chain joins TRBV5-4 and TRBJ2-2; 11 nucleotides agree with TRBD1. V trimming: 3 bases; J trimming: 4 bases; junction bases outside the gene matches: 5. CDR3 length: 16 amino acids. CDR1 is SGHNT and CDR2 is YYREEE in the germline V gene (reference sequence). Here the CDR3 reads CASSSRTGGFTGELFF. The CDR3 coding sequence is TGTGCCAGCAGCTCCCGGACAGGGGGCTTCACCGGGGAGCTGTTTTTT.

The gene calls are TRBV29-1 and TRBJ2-3, with D tentatively TRBD1 (7 bases). V lost 5 bases to trimming and J lost 4 bases, with 16 bases between them. CDR1 SQVTM and CDR2 ANQGSEA come from the germline V gene. CDR3 length equals 14 residues. Written as DNA, the CDR3 is TGCAGCGTTTGGGAGGACAGGTCCGCAGATACGCAGTATTTT. This gives the protein CSVWEDRSADTQYF.

The J gene is TRBJ2-5, the V gene TRBV18, with a tentative D call TRBD1 (6 bases). Germline V gene lookup returns CDR1 KGHSH and CDR2 LQKENI. The CDR3 runs to 13 residues. The germline V and J ends were trimmed by 3 bases and 2 bases, with 7 bases remaining between them. The CDR3 here is CASSPRGQETQYF. DNA for the CDR3: TGTGCCAGCTCACCCAGGGGTCAAGAGACCCAGTACTTC.

The chain uses TRBV6-1 and TRBJ2-2, with D unresolved. Germline V gene data show CDR1 as MNHNS and CDR2 as SASEGT. Between the trimmed V and J ends, which lost 0 bases and 8 bases, there was a span of 7 bases. This CDR3 comprises 13 residues. CDR3 DNA: TGTGCCAGCAGTGAAGCGCTTCGGGGGGAGCTGTTTTTT. Encoded protein: CASSEALRGELFF.

This clone has a handful of counts. The chain combines TRBV9 with TRBJ1-3; 8 bases agree with TRBD1. Germline V gene lookup returns CDR1 SGDLS and CDR2 YYNGEE. CDR3 length equals 16 residues. V trimming: 4 bases; J trimming: 5 bases; junction bases outside the gene matches: 11. CDR3 DNA: TGTGCCAGCAGCCCCCGGGTCGGACAGGGAAGAAACACCATATATTTT. Translated: CASSPRVGQGRNTIYF.

This chain links TRBV9 with TRBJ2-3, with D possibly being TRBD1 (6 bases). Germline V gene lookup returns CDR1 SGDLS and CDR2 YYNGEE. V lost 0 bases, J lost 4 bases, and 18 bases lay in between. CDR3 length: 17 amino acids. CDR3 nucleotides: TGTGCCAGCAGCGTAGAGGGGACACCCACTCCTCCAGATACGCAGTATTTT. Its protein product is CASSVEGTPTPPDTQYF.

In the case of this clone: Other nucleotide sequences in the sample specify the same CDR3. The chain employs TRBV4-1 and TRBJ1-3; TRBD1 might be the D (5 bases). V lost 3 bases and J 0 bases, leaving 9 bases between the germline ends. CDR1 and CDR2 from the germline V gene are MGHRA and YSYEKL. The CDR3 covers 15 residues. CDR3 loop: CASSQVGGSGNTIYF. The CDR3 DNA reads TGCGCCAGCAGCCAGGTGGGGGGCTCTGGAAACACCATATATTTT.

Only a few counts were recorded for this clone. Other DNA sequences from this sample encode an identical CDR3 as well. This chain connects TRBV4-1 to TRBJ1-3; D unclear. Trimming took off 1 base at V and 1 base at J, with 5 bases between the two ends. The CDR3 extends over 14 amino acids. Germline-derived CDR1 and CDR2 are MGHRA and YSYEKL. DNA of the CDR3: TGCGCCAGCAGCCAAGTTCTATCTGGAAACACCATATATTTT. It encodes CASSQVLSGNTIYF.

The V and J genes are TRBV30 and TRBJ1-1; tentative D call: TRBD1 (5 bases). Germline CDR1 reads GTSNPN; CDR2 reads SVGIG (reference sequence). The CDR3 has 12 amino acids. Trimming shortened V by 8 bases and J by 7 bases, and 17 bases separated the two germline ends. The CDR3 sequence is CAGSGFSGEAFF. CDR3 nucleotide sequence: TGTGCCGGCTCAGGGTTTTCTGGTGAAGCTTTCTTT.

The V and J genes are TRBV5-1 and TRBJ1-6; a possible D gene is TRBD1 (5 bases). V was cut by 0 bases and J by 9 bases, with 16 bases left in between. The CDR3 loop spans 16 amino acids. Looked up from germline, CDR1 is SGHRS and CDR2 is YFSETQ. The CDR3: CASSLDVVGAGSPLHF. The CDR3, as DNA: TGCGCCAGCAGCTTGGATGTTGTAGGGGCCGGTTCACCCCTCCACTTT.

The chain couples TRBV10-3 to TRBJ1-2; no reliable D call. The germline gives CDR1 ENHRY, CDR2 SYGVKD. The CDR3 has 13 residues. Trimming removed 2 bases at V and 8 bases at J, with 12 bases between. Here the CDR3 DNA reads TGTGCCATCAGTGAGAGAGAGGGAGGCGGCTACACCTTC. As protein: CAISEREGGGYTF.

For this clone: Other DNA sequences in the sample encode the same CDR3. The V call is TRBV28, the J call TRBJ2-3; D is perhaps TRBD1 (5 bases). Trimming removed 7 bases from V and 0 bases from J, with 11 bases in between. Germline CDR1 MDHEN, CDR2 SYDVKM. The CDR3 sequence is 14 residues long. CDR3 in amino acids: CASTLGQSTDTQYF. CDR3 in DNA: TGTGCCAGCACCCTGGGGCAGAGCACAGATACGCAGTATTTT.

The V gene is TRBV29-1, the J gene TRBJ2-6; D is possibly TRBD2 (6 bases). Per the germline V gene, CDR1 is SQVTM and CDR2 is ANQGSEA. The CDR3 covers 16 residues. Trimming pared 0 bases from V and 4 bases from J, leaving 13 bases between. CDR3 in amino acids: CSVEDRGGYGANVLTF. The CDR3 DNA is TGCAGCGTTGAAGATCGTGGGGGGTACGGGGCCAACGTCCTGACTTTC.

This sequence joins TRBV5-5 and TRBJ1-2, with D possibly being TRBD1 (6 bases). The CDR3 length is 18 residues. V dropped 4 bases and J dropped 0 bases, with 22 bases sitting between them. CDR1 and CDR2 from the germline V gene are SGHKS and YYEKEE (reference sequence). The CDR3 coding sequence is TGTGCCAGCAGCCCCACGTTATGGGGGGGCGGCTCTAACTATGGCTACACCTTC. It yields the protein CASSPTLWGGGSNYGYTF. Full variable domain (missing parts from reference TRBV5-5 and TRBJ1-2): DAGVTQSPTHLIKTRGQQVTLRCSPISGHKSVSWYQQVLGQGPQFIFQYYEKEERGRGNFPDRFSARQFPNYSSELNVNALLLGDSALYLCASSPTLWGGGSNYGYTFGSGTRLTVV.

This clone appeared a single time. The chain couples TRBV27 to TRBJ2-7, with D possibly being TRBD1 (5 bases). V was shortened by 1 base and J by 0 bases, with 7 bases between the two germline ends. The germline gives CDR1 MNHEY, CDR2 SMNVEV (reference sequence). The CDR3 sequence is 14 residues long. For the CDR3, the DNA is TGTGCCAGCAGTTTATACAGGTTCTCCTACGAGCAGTACTTC. Amino acid sequence: CASSLYRFSYEQYF.

This sequence joins TRBV9 and TRBJ1-4; the D is unclear. The CDR3 is 14 amino acids. Germline V gives CDR1 SGDLS, CDR2 YYNGEE. V was shortened by 3 bases and J by 4 bases, with 10 bases between the two germline ends. CDR3 sequence (DNA): TGTGCCAGCAGCGGCCGGGGTTTTAATGAAAAACTGTTTTTT. This gives the protein CASSGRGFNEKLFF.

The V and J genes are TRBV5-1 and TRBJ2-5, with unresolved D. Trimming took off 0 bases at V and 1 base at J, with 7 bases between the two ends. Germline loops: CDR1 SGHRS, CDR2 YFSETQ. The length of the CDR3 is 14 residues. CDR3 nucleotide sequence: TGCGCCAGCAGCTTGGTCCAGTCCCAAGAGACCCAGTACTTC. This encodes CASSLVQSQETQYF.

This sequence joins TRBV5-1 and TRBJ2-5; D uncertain. CDR3 length equals 15 residues. Germline values: CDR1 SGHRS, CDR2 YFSETQ. With 0 bases removed from V and 2 bases from J, the gap between germline ends came to 11 bases. In DNA form, the CDR3 reads TGCGCCAGCAGCTTGGCCAGCATAGCACAAGAGACCCAGTACTTC. Its protein product is CASSLASIAQETQYF.

The rearrangement links TRBV5-1 to TRBJ2-7, with 9 positions matching TRBD1. The germline V gene has CDR1 SGHRS and CDR2 YFSETQ. There are 18 residues in the CDR3. V lost 0 bases and J lost 5; bases outside the gene matches: 15. The CDR3 region is CASSLDLGQGIYYDEQYF. The CDR3 nucleotides read TGCGCCAGCAGCTTGGACCTCGGACAGGGGATCTACTACGACGAGCAGTACTTC. The whole variable domain, filled in from reference TRBV5-1 and TRBJ2-7, reads KAGVTQTPRYLIKTRGQQVTLSCSPISGHRSVSWYQQTPGQGLQFLFEYFSETQRNKGNFPGRFSGRQFSNSRSEMNVSTLELGDSALYLCASSLDLGQGIYYDEQYFGPGTRLTVT.

This clone was picked up one time. The genes are TRBV28 and TRBJ1-4, with TRBD1 as a possible D gene (5 bases). V lost 6 bases and J lost 13, with 15 bases in between. From germline, CDR1 is MDHEN and CDR2 SYDVKM. The CDR3 is made up of 12 amino acids. CDR3 in amino acids: CASRPTGDRLFF. CDR3 in DNA: TGTGCCAGCAGGCCCACTGGAGACAGACTGTTTTTT. The variable domain in full, completed from reference TRBV28 and TRBJ1-4, reads DVKVTQSSRYLVKRTGEKVFLECVQDMDHENMFWYRQDPGLGLRLIYFSYDVKMKEKGDIPEGYSVSREKKERFSLILESASTNQTSMYLCASRPTGDRLFFGSGTQLSVL.

The genes are TRBV6-5 and TRBJ1-5; 7 bases match TRBD1. Germline V lookup: CDR1 MNHEY, CDR2 SVGAGI. Germline trimming cut 6 bases from V and 5 bases from J; bases unmatched to any gene: 7. The CDR3 has 14 residues. The CDR3 sequence: CASSLDREDQPQHF. The CDR3 bases are TGTGCCAGCAGCCTCGACAGGGAGGATCAGCCCCAGCATTTT.